The 7 T cell receptor beta chains presented below share a single source sample, sequenced in a study of OX40 agonist ivuxolimab in advanced cancers. TCRdb's table, derived via immunoSEQ multiplex PCR, lists solely in-frame clones and lacks some. Of tens of thousands of clones listed, about 70% are singletons. Sequencing was performed on CD4+ or CD8+ T cells sorted from blood, taken in a trial of the OX40 agonist ivuxolimab. These receptors all stem from an adult with an advanced solid tumor such as melanoma, head and neck, liver or kidney cancer.

The J gene is TRBJ1-6, the V gene TRBV6-5; TRBD1 aligns across 7 bases. The CDR3 has 15 amino acids. The V gene end was trimmed by 6 bases and the J gene end by 11 bases; junction bases not matched to a gene: 13. Germline CDR1 and CDR2: MNHEY and SVGAGI. The CDR3 loop is CASSPIYAGGTPLHF. The CDR3 DNA reads as TGTGCCAGCAGCCCTATCTATGCAGGGGGGACACCCCTCCACTTT.

This chain uses TRBV28 with TRBJ1-2, with 7 bases fitting TRBD1. The length of the CDR3 is 15 residues. Germline V gives CDR1 MDHEN, CDR2 SYDVKM. The V and J ends lost 1 base and 1 base, in that order; junction bases with no gene match: 3. The CDR3 protein is CASSLLSGGNYGYTF. The CDR3 DNA follows: TGTGCCAGCAGTTTATTGTCAGGGGGTAACTATGGCTACACCTTC.

V is TRBV5-1 and J is TRBJ1-6; the D is unclear. This CDR3 region has 15 residues. The germline gives CDR1 SGHRS, CDR2 YFSETQ. The V gene lost 0 bases and the J gene lost 0 bases, with 4 bases spanning the gap. CDR3 loop: CASSLGSSYNSPLHF. In nucleotides, the CDR3 is TGCGCCAGCAGCTTGGGTTCCTCCTATAATTCACCCCTCCACTTT.

This rearrangement joins TRBV7-8 to TRBJ1-1; 11 bases align to TRBD1. The germline V gene has CDR1 SGHVS and CDR2 FQNEAQ. The CDR3 loop spans 17 amino acids. The V segment lost 3 bases and the J segment 0 bases; nucleotides outside the gene matches: 6. As DNA, the CDR3 is TGTGCCAGCAGCTTTGGGACAGGGGGGTCGGTGAACACTGAAGCTTTCTTT. This gives the protein CASSFGTGGSVNTEAFF.

This clone was seen once. This chain connects TRBV21-1 to TRBJ1-1; the DNA was not used to check the table's D call, TRBD1. TRBV21-1 is reported as a pseudogene. This CDR3 has 14 amino acids. CDR3 bases: TGTGCCAGCAGCAAAGCGGTGGAACAGTTTGAAGCTTTCTTT. Translation: CASSKAVEQFEAFF.

The chain has TRBV18 and TRBJ2-1; a weak D match, TRBD2 (5 bases). The V gene lost 6 bases and the J gene lost 9 bases, with 15 bases spanning the gap. Germline V lookup: CDR1 KGHSH, CDR2 LQKENI. The CDR3 is 13 residues long. CDR3 region: CASSRDSRGEQFF. The CDR3, as DNA: TGTGCCAGCTCCCGGGATAGCCGCGGTGAGCAGTTCTTC.

This clone is categorized as medium-sized (0.01 to 0.1%). The chain is built from TRBV7-2 and TRBJ2-7, with D perhaps TRBD1 (6 bases). The CDR3 totals 14 residues. V lost 1 base and J 4 bases, leaving 11 bases between the germline ends. The germline V gene encodes CDR1 SGHTA and CDR2 FQGNSA. The CDR3 DNA follows: TGTGCCAGCAGCTTAGTAGCAGGGGCTTACGAGCAGTACTTC. It is translated as CASSLVAGAYEQYF. Combining the CDR3 with reference TRBV7-2 and TRBJ2-7 gives the whole variable domain GAGVSQSPSNKVTEKGKDVELRCDPISGHTALYWYRQSLGQGLEFLIYFQGNSAPDKSGLPSDRFSAERTGGSVSTLTIQRTQQEDSAVYLCASSLVAGAYEQYFGPGTRLTVT.